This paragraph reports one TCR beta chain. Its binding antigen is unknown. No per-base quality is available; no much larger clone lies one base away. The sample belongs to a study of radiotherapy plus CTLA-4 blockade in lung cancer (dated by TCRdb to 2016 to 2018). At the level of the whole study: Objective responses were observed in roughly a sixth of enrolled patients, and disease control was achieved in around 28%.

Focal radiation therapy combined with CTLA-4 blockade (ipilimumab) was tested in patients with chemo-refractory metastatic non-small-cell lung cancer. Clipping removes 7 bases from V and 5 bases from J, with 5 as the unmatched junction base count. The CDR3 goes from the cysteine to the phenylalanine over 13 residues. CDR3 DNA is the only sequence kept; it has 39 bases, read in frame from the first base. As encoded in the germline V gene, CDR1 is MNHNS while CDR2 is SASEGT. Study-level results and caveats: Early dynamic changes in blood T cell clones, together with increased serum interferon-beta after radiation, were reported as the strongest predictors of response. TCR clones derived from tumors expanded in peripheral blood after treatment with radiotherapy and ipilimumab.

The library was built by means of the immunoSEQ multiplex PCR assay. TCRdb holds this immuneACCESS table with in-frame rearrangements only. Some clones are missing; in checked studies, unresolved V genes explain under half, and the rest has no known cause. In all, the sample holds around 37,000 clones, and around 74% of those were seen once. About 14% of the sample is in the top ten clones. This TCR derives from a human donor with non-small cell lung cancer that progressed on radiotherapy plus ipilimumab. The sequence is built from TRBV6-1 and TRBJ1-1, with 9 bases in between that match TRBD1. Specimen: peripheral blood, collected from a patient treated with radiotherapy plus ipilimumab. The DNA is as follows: TGTGCCAGCACGCCGACAGGGGGAACTGAAGCTTTCTTT. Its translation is CASTPTGGTEAFF.